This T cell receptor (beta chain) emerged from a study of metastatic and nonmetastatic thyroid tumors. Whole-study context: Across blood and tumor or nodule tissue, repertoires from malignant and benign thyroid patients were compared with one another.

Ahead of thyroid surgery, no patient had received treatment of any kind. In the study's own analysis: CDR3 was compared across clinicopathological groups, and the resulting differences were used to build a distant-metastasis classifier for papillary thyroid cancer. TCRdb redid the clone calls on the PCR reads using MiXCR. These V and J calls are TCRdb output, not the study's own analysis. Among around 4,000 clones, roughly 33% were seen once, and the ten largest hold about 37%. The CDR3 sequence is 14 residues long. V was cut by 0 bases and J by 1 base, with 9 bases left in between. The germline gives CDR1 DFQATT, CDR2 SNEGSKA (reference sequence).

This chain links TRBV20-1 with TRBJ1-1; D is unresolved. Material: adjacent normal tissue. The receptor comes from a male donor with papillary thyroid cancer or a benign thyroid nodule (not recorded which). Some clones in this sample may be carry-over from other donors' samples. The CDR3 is CSARDDPQNTEAFF. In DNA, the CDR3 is TGCAGTGCTAGAGATGACCCCCAGAACACTGAAGCTTTCTTT.